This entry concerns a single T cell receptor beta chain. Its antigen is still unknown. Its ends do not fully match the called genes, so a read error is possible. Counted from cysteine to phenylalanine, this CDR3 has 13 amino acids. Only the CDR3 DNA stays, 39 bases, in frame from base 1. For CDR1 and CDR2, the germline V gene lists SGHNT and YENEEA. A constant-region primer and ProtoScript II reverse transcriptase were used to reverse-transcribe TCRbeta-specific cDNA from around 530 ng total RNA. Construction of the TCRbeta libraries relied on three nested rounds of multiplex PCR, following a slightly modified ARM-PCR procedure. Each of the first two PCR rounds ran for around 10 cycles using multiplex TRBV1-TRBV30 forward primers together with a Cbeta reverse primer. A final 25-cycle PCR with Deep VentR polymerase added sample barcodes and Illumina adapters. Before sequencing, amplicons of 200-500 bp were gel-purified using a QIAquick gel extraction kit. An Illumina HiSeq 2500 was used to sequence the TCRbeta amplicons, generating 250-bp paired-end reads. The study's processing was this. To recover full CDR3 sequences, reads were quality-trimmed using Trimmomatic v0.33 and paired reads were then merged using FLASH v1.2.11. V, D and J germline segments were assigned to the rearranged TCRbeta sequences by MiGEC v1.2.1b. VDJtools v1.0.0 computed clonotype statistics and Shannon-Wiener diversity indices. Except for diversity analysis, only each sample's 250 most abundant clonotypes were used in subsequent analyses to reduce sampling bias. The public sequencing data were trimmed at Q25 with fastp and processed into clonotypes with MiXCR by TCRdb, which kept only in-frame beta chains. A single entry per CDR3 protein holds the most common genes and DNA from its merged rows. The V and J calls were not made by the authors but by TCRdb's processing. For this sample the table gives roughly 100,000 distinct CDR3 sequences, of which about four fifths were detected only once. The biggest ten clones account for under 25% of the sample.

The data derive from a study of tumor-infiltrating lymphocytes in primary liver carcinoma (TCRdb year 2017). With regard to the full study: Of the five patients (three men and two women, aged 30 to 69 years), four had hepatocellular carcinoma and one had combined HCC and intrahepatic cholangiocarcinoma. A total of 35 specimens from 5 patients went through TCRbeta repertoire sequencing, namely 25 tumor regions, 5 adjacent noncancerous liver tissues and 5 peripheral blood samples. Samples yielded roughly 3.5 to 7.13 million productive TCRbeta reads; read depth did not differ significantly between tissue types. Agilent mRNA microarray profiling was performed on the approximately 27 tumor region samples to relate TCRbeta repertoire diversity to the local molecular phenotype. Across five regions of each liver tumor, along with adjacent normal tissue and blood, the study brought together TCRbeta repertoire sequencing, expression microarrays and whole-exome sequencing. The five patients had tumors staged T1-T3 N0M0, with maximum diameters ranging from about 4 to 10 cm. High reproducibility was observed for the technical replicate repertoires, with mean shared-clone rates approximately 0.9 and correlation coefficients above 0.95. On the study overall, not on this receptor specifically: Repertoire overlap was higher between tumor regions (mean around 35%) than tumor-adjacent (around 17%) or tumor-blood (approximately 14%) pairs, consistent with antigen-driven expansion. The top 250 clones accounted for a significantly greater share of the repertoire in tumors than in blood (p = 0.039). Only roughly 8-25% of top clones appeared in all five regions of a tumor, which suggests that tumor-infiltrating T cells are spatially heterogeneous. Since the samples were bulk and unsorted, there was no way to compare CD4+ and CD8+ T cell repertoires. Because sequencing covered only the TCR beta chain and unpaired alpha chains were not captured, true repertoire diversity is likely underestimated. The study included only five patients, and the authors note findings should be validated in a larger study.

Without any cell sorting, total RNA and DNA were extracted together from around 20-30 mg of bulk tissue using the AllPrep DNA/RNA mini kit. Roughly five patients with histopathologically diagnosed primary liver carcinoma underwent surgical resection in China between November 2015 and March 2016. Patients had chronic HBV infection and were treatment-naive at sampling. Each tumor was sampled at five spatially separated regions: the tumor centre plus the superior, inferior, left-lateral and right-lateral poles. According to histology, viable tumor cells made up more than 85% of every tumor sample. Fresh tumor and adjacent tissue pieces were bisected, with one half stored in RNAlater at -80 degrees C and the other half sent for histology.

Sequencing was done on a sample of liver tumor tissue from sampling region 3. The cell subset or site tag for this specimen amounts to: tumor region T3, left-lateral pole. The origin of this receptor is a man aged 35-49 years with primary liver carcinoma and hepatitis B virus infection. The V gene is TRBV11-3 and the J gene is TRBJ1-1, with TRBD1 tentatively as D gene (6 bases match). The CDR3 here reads CASSLARGYQASF. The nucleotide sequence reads TGTGCCAGCAGTTTAGCAAGGGGGTATCAAGCTTCCTTT.